The text below deals with one T cell receptor beta chain. TCRdb keeps only in-frame clones here, not all; method: immunoSEQ multiplex PCR. The data contain about 23,000 clones, 85% to 90% of them seen just once; the ten biggest clones take up about a quarter. This sample stems from a study of PD-1 blockade in classical Hodgkin lymphoma. For the study at large: The study gave patients nivolumab 3 mg/kg intravenously every 2 weeks.

Time point denoted: cycle 4 day 1 (C4D1), after less than seven weeks of nivolumab. Each of the patients experienced relapse following autologous stem cell transplantation, and their brentuximab vedotin exposure differed. Sequenced material: peripheral blood mononuclear cells (PBMCs), taken before the fourth cycle of nivolumab. This receptor was taken from a human donor with classical Hodgkin lymphoma.

Written as DNA, the CDR3 is TGTGCCAGCAGCTTATTGGGGGAAGAGACCCAGTACTTC. Protein product: CASSLLGEETQYF. The chain is built from TRBV7-9 and TRBJ2-5; either TRBD1 or TRBD2 may supply D (5 bases each). The germline gives CDR1 SEHNR, CDR2 FQNEAQ (reference sequence). The CDR3 is 13 residues long. Trimming took off 2 bases at V and 3 bases at J, with 7 bases between the two ends.